This T cell receptor beta chain was retrieved from a study of brain metastases from non-small cell lung cancer (dated by TCRdb to the late 2010s). Concerning the study at large: The study profiled the immune microenvironment of paired resected primary tumors and brain metastases from non-small-cell lung cancer patients.

The receptor library was made with the immunoSEQ multiplex PCR assay. T-cell receptor beta chain repertoire sequencing was carried out together with a 770-gene immune expression panel. TCRdb stores this immuneACCESS table with in-frame sequences only. Part of the clones is absent; in the studies checked, under half of the shortfall reflects unresolved V genes, and no reason is known for the rest. The sample table holds about 4,900 clones, of which around 80% were seen once. Of the sample, roughly 6.3% is held by the ten largest clones. The cohort was made up of around 37 patients with surgically resected non-small-cell lung cancer, each of whom had both a primary tumor specimen and a brain metastasis specimen. Archival formalin-fixed, paraffin-embedded tissues were used as the tumor specimens. Notes on this clone: The antigen it recognizes is unknown. Per-base quality was not reported, and no clone a single base away is much larger than it.

The CDR3 holds 16 amino acids from the cysteine to the phenylalanine. The CDR3 DNA has 48 bases and is translated from base 1. The germline V gene specifies MNHEY as CDR1 and SVGEGT as CDR2. Trimming at the junction amounts to 0 bases on V and 6 bases on J, and the germline ends lie 12 bases apart. Points the paper makes about the study in general: T-cell clones were apparently expanded in around 60% of brain metastases relative to the matched primary tumors. T-cell infiltration was lower in brain metastases than in primary tumors (P < 0.001). Paired brain metastases and primary tumors largely shared TCR repertoires, although T-cell densities in the metastases were sparse.

The sequence was obtained from a donor over 35 with non-small cell lung cancer. The rearrangement combines TRBV6-2 or TRBV6-3 with TRBJ1-6; the D gene lacks a confident call. The sample taken for sequencing was primary lung tumor tissue. Sample cell subset or site, as interpreted from the label and publication: primary lung tumor paired with brain metastasis. The DNA reads as follows: TGTGCCAGCAGTTACTCTCCCGGACGGCCTAATTCACCCCTCCACTTT. Its protein reads: CASSYSPGRPNSPLHF.